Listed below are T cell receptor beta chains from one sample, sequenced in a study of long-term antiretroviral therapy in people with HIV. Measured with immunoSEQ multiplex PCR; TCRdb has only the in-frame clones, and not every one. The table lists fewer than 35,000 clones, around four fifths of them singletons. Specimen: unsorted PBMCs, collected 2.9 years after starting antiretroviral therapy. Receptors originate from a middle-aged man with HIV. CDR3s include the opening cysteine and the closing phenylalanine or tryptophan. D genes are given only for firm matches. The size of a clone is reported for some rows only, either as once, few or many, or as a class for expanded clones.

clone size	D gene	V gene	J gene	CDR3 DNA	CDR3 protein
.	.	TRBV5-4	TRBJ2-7	TGTGCCAGCAGCTTGGGTGACGAGCAGTACTTC	CASSLGDEQYF
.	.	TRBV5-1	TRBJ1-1	TGCGCCAGCAGCTTGGGGGTCCTGGGGTTGAACACTGAAGCTTTCTTT	CASSLGVLGLNTEAFF
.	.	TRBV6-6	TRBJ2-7	TGTGCCAGCAGGGGAACGTCGCCCTACGAGCAGTACTTC	CASRGTSPYEQYF
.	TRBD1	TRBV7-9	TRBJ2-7	TGTGCCAGCAGCGGACAGGGGGCCTCCTACGAGCAGTACTTC	CASSGQGASYEQYF
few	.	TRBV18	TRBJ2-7	TGTGCCAGCTCACCACCTAGCTCCTACGAGCAGTACTTC	CASSPPSSYEQYF
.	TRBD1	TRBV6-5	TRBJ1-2	TGTGCCAGCAGTTATTCACAGGGGCTGATTAACTATGGCTACACCTTC	CASSYSQGLINYGYTF
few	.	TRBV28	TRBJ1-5	TGTGCCAGCAGACAGCTGAATCAGCCCCAGCATTTT	CASRQLNQPQHF
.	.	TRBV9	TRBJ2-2	TGTGCCAGCACCAGTAGGGGGGGAAACACCGGGGAGCTGTTTTTT	CASTSRGGNTGELFF
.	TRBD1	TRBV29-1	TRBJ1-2	TGCAGCTTTGTGACAGGGCGTAACTATGGCTACACCTTC	CSFVTGRNYGYTF
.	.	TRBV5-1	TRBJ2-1	TGCGCCAGCAGCTTGAGGGCAGGCTCGGTGAATGAGCAGTTCTTC	CASSLRAGSVNEQFF
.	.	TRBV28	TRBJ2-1	TGTGCCAGCACCCCCGGTGGTCCTGGGGGTGAGCAGTTCTTC	CASTPGGPGGEQFF
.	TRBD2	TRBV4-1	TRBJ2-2	TGCGCCAGCAGCCCCTCGCCATTTAGCGGGGGGATCCAGCGGACCGGGGAGCTGTTTTTT	CASSPSPFSGGIQRTGELFF
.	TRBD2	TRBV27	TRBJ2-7	TGTGCCAGCAGTTTATCGAGCGCGGGAGAAGGGTACGAGCAGTACTTC	CASSLSSAGEGYEQYF
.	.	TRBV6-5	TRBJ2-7	TGTGCCAGCAGTTACAGGGGCTACGAGCAGTACTTC	CASSYRGYEQYF
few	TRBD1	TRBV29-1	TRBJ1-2	TGCAGCGTTTGGACAGGGAACTACTATGGCTACACCTTC	CSVWTGNYYGYTF
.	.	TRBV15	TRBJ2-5	TGTGCCACCAGCGGACAGACCCAGTACTTC	CATSGQTQYF
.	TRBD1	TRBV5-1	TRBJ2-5	TGCGCCAGCAGCGTAAACCCGACAGGGGAAGAGACCCAGTACTTC	CASSVNPTGEETQYF
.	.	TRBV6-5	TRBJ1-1	TGTGCCAGCGCCTTTATGAACACTGAAGCTTTCTTT	CASAFMNTEAFF
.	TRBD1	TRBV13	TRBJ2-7	TGTGCCAGCAGCCGGCGGGACAGGGCTACCCACGAGCAGTACTTC	CASSRRDRATHEQYF
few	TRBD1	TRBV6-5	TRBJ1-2	TGTGCCAGCAGTTACCACGGGACAGGGGCTGGCTACACCTTC	CASSYHGTGAGYTF
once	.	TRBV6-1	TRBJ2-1	TGTGCCAGCAAAGGGACTTCATCCGGTGAGCAGTTCTTC	CASKGTSSGEQFF
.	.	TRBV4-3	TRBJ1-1	TGCGCCAGCAGCCAAGACAGGGCTACGAACACTGAAGCTTTCTTT	CASSQDRATNTEAFF
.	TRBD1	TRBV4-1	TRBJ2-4	TGCGCCAGCAGACCCGGGACAGGGGAGCAAAACATTCAGTACTTC	CASRPGTGEQNIQYF
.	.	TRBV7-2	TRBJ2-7	TGTGCCAGCAGCCTAGCCTGGGGAGCTCAGTACTTC	CASSLAWGAQYF